This T cell receptor beta chain was observed in a study of blood T cells in healthy people across ages. Next came a second PCR, run for about 7 to 12 cycles, which used a sample-barcoded 5' primer along with a J-beta primer mix. TCRdb used MiXCR to reprocess the 5' RACE reads, holding one entry per CDR3 protein. The sample lists 700,000 to 1,000,000 distinct CDR3 sequences; about 42% were seen once. The V end was cut by 0 bases, the J end by 12 bases, with 15 bases between. This CDR3 has 14 residues. CDR1 and CDR2 from the germline V gene are LGHDT and YNNKEL (reference sequence). The chain has TRBV3-1 and TRBJ2-1; perhaps TRBD1 as D (6 bases). Specimen: blood. This sequence originates from a man aged 60 to 69 in good health. The CDR3 loop reads CASSQDPGGFGQFF. CDR3 nucleotide sequence: TGTGCCAGCAGCCAAGACCCTGGGGGCTTCGGGCAGTTCTTC.